The 2 T cell receptor beta chains reported below all come from one sample, sequenced in a study of T cells after posttransplantation cyclophosphamide. The protocol was immunoSEQ multiplex PCR, while the TCRdb copy is restricted to in-frame clones and leaves out a portion. This sample carries about 480 clones, about 90% of them seen once, and the ten largest clones take 3.5%. Sample: CD4+ T cells sorted from bone marrow. These receptors were obtained from a man in his fifties.

The V and J genes are TRBV10-3 and TRBJ2-1; 7 bases fit TRBD2. CDR1 and CDR2 from the germline V gene are ENHRY and SYGVKD. V dropped 11 bases and J dropped 2; count of bases not matched to a gene: 6. There are 13 residues in the CDR3. The CDR3 loop is CAALADPYNEQFF. CDR3 in DNA: TGTGCCGCCCTAGCGGACCCCTACAATGAGCAGTTCTTC.

The chain recombines TRBV19 with TRBJ2-3; weak D call: TRBD2 (6 bases). The CDR3 consists of 13 residues. Trimming shortened V by 5 bases and J by 9 bases, and 15 bases separated the two germline ends. CDR1 is LNHDA, CDR2 SQIVND, per germline (reference sequence). The CDR3 sequence is CASSLRGAGTQYF. The CDR3 bases are TGTGCCAGTAGTCTTAGGGGCGCGGGGACGCAGTATTTT.